The 23 T cell receptor beta chains below all came from one sample that was sequenced in a study of T cell changes during pregnancy in multiple sclerosis. Clones were sequenced by immunoSEQ multiplex PCR, and TCRdb holds only the in-frame ones, with some missing. This table holds about 39,000 clones, about 85% found once. The sample consisted of CD4+ T cells from peripheral blood mononuclear cells, taken before pregnancy. The source of these receptors is a female donor with multiple sclerosis, enrolled in a pregnancy study.

V gene TRBV21-1 combines with J gene TRBJ2-1; the D call in the table, TRBD2, was not verified against the DNA. TRBV21-1 is a pseudogene locus. This CDR3 spans 18 amino acids. The CDR3 reads CASPTHLWGGTPYNEQFF. CDR3 sequence (DNA): TGTGCCAGTCCCACCCACCTATGGGGGGGGACTCCCTACAATGAGCAGTTCTTC.

CDR3 residues: CSVGVGAGNTGELFF. The CDR3 nucleotides are TGCAGCGTTGGGGTGGGGGCGGGGAACACCGGGGAGCTGTTTTTT. This sequence joins TRBV29-1 and TRBJ2-2, with D perhaps TRBD1 (6 bases). CDR1 SQVTM and CDR2 ANQGSEA come from the germline V gene. The CDR3 loop spans 15 amino acids. Trimming took off 4 bases at V and 1 base at J, with 13 bases between the two ends.

This clone has a handful of counts. This chain uses TRBV18 with TRBJ2-7; 13 bases are a match to TRBD2. The CDR3 contains 15 residues. In germline, CDR1 is KGHSH, CDR2 LQKENI. V was clipped by 3 bases and J by 4 bases; unmatched bases: 3. The CDR3 DNA is TGTGCCAGCTCACCCTCGACTAGCGGGGGGTACGAGCAGTACTTC. Translated, it gives CASSPSTSGGYEQYF.

The chain joins TRBV30 to TRBJ2-1; TRBD2 matches at 9 bases. Losses at the gene ends were 8 bases for V and 8 bases for J; bases not matched to a gene: 13. This CDR3 is 14 amino acids long. Germline CDR1 and CDR2: GTSNPN and SVGIG (reference sequence). CDR3 coding DNA: TGTGCCGTAGAGCAGCGGGAGGCCGTGGATGAGCAGTTCTTC. Protein sequence: CAVEQREAVDEQFF.

The chain has TRBV5-1 and TRBJ2-5; 11 nucleotides agree with TRBD2. The trim removed 3 bases at V and 5 bases at J, leaving 6 bases unmatched. Germline-derived CDR1 and CDR2 are SGHRS and YFSETQ. The CDR3 extends over 15 amino acids. The CDR3 is CASSSVAGGPETQYF. The CDR3 DNA is TGCGCCAGCAGCTCGGTAGCGGGAGGGCCTGAGACCCAGTACTTC.

The gene calls are TRBV19 and TRBJ2-7; 8 bases map to TRBD1. V lost 11 bases to trimming and J lost 4 bases; unmatched junction nucleotides: 10. The CDR3 totals 13 residues. Germline V gene data show CDR1 as LNHDA and CDR2 as SQIVND (reference sequence). The CDR3: CAVKQGAGYEQYF. The CDR3 DNA follows: TGTGCCGTGAAGCAGGGGGCGGGTTACGAGCAGTACTTC.

V and J are TRBV6-6 and TRBJ2-6; 9 bases line up with TRBD1. This CDR3 is 16 amino acids long. V lost 5 bases to trimming and J lost 3 bases; unmatched junction nucleotides: 5. Germline V gene data show CDR1 as MNHNY and CDR2 as SVGAGI (reference sequence). CDR3 coding DNA: TGTGCCAGCAGTCAACAGGGGGCGGGTGGGGCCAACGTCCTGACTTTC. Encoded protein: CASSQQGAGGANVLTF.

The V gene is TRBV6-1, the J gene TRBJ1-4; 9 bases are shared with TRBD1. CDR3 length equals 14 residues. Germline CDR1 reads MNHNS; CDR2 reads SASEGT. V lost 8 bases to trimming and J lost 8 bases; unmatched junction nucleotides: 9. CDR3 amino acids: CASSKGTGQEKLFF. The CDR3 DNA reads as TGTGCCAGCTCAAAGGGGACAGGGCAGGAAAAACTGTTTTTT.

This clone was detected only a few times. This sequence joins TRBV6-5 and TRBJ1-2; TRBD1 matches at 7 bases. Germline CDR1 MNHEY, CDR2 SVGAGI. V lost 11 bases and J lost 7; bases outside the gene matches: 10. The CDR3 is made up of 12 amino acids. The CDR3 sequence is CAVRPGGGGYTF. The CDR3 DNA follows: TGTGCCGTGCGGCCAGGGGGTGGTGGCTACACCTTC.

This sequence joins TRBV18 and TRBJ2-7; D not certain. Trimming removed 5 bases from V and 2 bases from J, with 7 bases in between. This CDR3 contains 12 residues. CDR1 and CDR2 (germline): KGHSH, LQKENI. CDR3: CASSTLTYEQYF. CDR3 in DNA: TGTGCCAGCTCAACTTTAACCTACGAGCAGTACTTC.

The V call is TRBV18, the J call TRBJ1-3; the D is unclear. The CDR3 is 15 residues long. The germline V gene has CDR1 KGHSH and CDR2 LQKENI. V lost 0 bases to trimming and J lost 1 base, with 7 bases between them. The CDR3 sequence: CASSPPAGSGNTIYF. The CDR3 DNA follows: TGTGCCAGCTCACCACCGGCAGGATCTGGAAACACCATATATTTT. Full variable domain (missing parts from reference TRBV18 and TRBJ1-3): NAGVMQNPRHLVRRRGQEARLRCSPMKGHSHVYWYRQLPEEGLKFMVYLQKENIIDESGMPKERFSAEFPKEGPSILRIQQVVRGDSAAYFCASSPPAGSGNTIYFGEGSWLTVV.

This clone was observed a few times. This chain links TRBV11-2 with TRBJ2-5; 7 bases fit TRBD2. The CDR3 is 16 residues long. V gave up 5 bases and J gave up 6 bases; unmatched junction bases: 15. The germline V gene has CDR1 SGHAT and CDR2 FQNNGV. The CDR3 bases are TGTGCCAGCAGCCCTCGCCTAGCGGTGCTCGGGAAGACCCAGTACTTC. Translated: CASSPRLAVLGKTQYF.

The J gene is TRBJ2-2, the V gene TRBV19, with TRBD1 identical over 11 bases. This CDR3 is 14 amino acids long. The germline V gene has CDR1 LNHDA and CDR2 SQIVND (reference sequence). Unmatched junction bases numbered 6, after V lost 10 bases and J lost 5 bases. CDR3 sequence reads: CATSGTGGTGELFF. DNA for the CDR3: TGTGCCACCTCCGGGACAGGGGGGACCGGGGAGCTGTTTTTT.

This chain joins TRBV9 and TRBJ2-7; 12 nucleotides line up with TRBD2. V was pared by 3 bases and J by 3 bases, with 4 bases of the junction left unmatched. This CDR3 is 15 amino acids long. In germline, CDR1 is SGDLS, CDR2 YYNGEE. The CDR3 reads CASSEGLAGLYEQYF. The CDR3 nucleotides read TGTGCCAGCAGCGAGGGACTAGCGGGTCTCTACGAGCAGTACTTC.

The table lists this clone with a few counts. J is TRBJ2-2 and V is TRBV27; the match to TRBD1 covers 9 bases. The CDR3 has 17 amino acids. The germline V gene encodes CDR1 MNHEY and CDR2 SMNVEV (reference sequence). V lost 5 bases to trimming and J lost 5 bases; unmatched junction nucleotides: 12. CDR3 nucleotide sequence: TGTGCCAGCAGTCCCGACCGGGACAGGGTTCGGACCGGGGAGCTGTTTTTT. The encoded protein is CASSPDRDRVRTGELFF.

V usage is TRBV30 and J usage is TRBJ1-1; D not resolved. CDR1 is GTSNPN and CDR2 is SVGIG in the germline V gene (reference sequence). V was pared by 0 bases and J by 4 bases, with 9 bases between. The CDR3 is 13 amino acids. The CDR3 is CAWSVGRVTEAFF. The CDR3 DNA sequence: TGTGCCTGGAGTGTTGGGCGGGTCACTGAAGCTTTCTTT.

The table lists this clone with a count of one. The chain carries TRBV6-5 and TRBJ2-7; tentatively, D is TRBD2 (5 bases). Trimming removed 6 bases from V and 5 bases from J, with 11 bases in between. Germline V gene lookup returns CDR1 MNHEY and CDR2 SVGAGI. The CDR3 spans 12 residues. CDR3 sequence reads: CASSRDTDEQYF. DNA for the CDR3: TGTGCCAGCAGCCGGGATACGGACGAGCAGTACTTC.

Only one count was recorded for this clone. The rearrangement uses TRBV5-4 and TRBJ1-2, with D possibly matching TRBD1 (5 bases). The V end was cut by 2 bases, the J end by 4 bases, with 18 bases between. CDR3 length: 16 residues. Germline CDR1 reads SGHNT; CDR2 reads YYREEE (reference sequence). CDR3 protein: CASSLSAGHFSYGYTF. Here the CDR3 DNA reads TGTGCCAGCAGCTTATCGGCAGGACATTTCAGCTATGGCTACACCTTC.

The rearrangement uses TRBV11-2 and TRBJ1-1, with 9 bases that match TRBD1. The germline V gene encodes CDR1 SGHAT and CDR2 FQNNGV. Losses at the gene ends were 5 bases for V and 7 bases for J; bases not matched to a gene: 5. This CDR3 spans 13 amino acids. CDR3 sequence (DNA): TGTGCCAGCAGCCTAGGGACAGGGAATGAAGCTTTCTTT. This codes for CASSLGTGNEAFF.

The chain recombines TRBV29-1 with TRBJ1-1; the D gene is possibly TRBD1 (6 bases). Trimming removed 7 bases from V and 3 bases from J, with 15 bases in between. Germline CDR1 is SQVTM and CDR2 is ANQGSEA. CDR3 size: 13 residues. As DNA, the CDR3 is TGCAGCGCCGCGAGGGGGACGGACACTGAAGCTTTCTTT. Translation: CSAARGTDTEAFF.

CDR3 residues: CASRGDRGAMNTEAFF. The CDR3 DNA follows: TGTGCCAGCAGAGGGGACAGGGGGGCCATGAACACTGAAGCTTTCTTT. The chain uses TRBV2 and TRBJ1-1, with TRBD1 matching over 11 bases. Germline CDR1 reads SNHLY; CDR2 reads FYNNEI. J gave up 0 bases and V 6 bases, and 6 bases lay outside the gene matches. The CDR3 covers 16 residues.

The chain joins TRBV7-6 to TRBJ2-7, with TRBD1 identical over 7 bases. V lost 5 bases, J lost 4 bases, and 11 bases stayed unmatched. The CDR3 totals 15 residues. CDR1 and CDR2 from the germline V gene are SGHVS and FNYEAQ. CDR3: CASSPSGQLLYEQYF. The DNA of the CDR3 is TGTGCCAGCAGCCCATCGGGACAGCTTCTTTACGAGCAGTACTTC.

The chain carries TRBV19 and TRBJ2-7; 10 bases line up with TRBD1. Germline loops: CDR1 LNHDA, CDR2 SQIVND (reference sequence). V lost 10 bases and J lost 4; bases outside the gene matches: 4. This CDR3 is built from 12 residues. The CDR3 here is CATSGQGYEQYF. The DNA for the CDR3 is TGTGCCACCTCGGGACAGGGGTACGAGCAGTACTTC.